The 18 T cell receptor beta chains presented below share a single source sample, sequenced in a study of blood T cell repertoires in COVID-19. TCRdb's copy holds only in-frame clones and misses some; the assay was immunoSEQ multiplex PCR. The table has 120,000 to 150,000 clones, approximately 79% seen once; the top ten hold 7% to 9%. The source material was peripheral blood. These TCRs come from a man aged 50-60 years with active or convalescent COVID-19.

The V and J genes are TRBV29-1 and TRBJ1-1; no firm D call. This CDR3 contains 12 residues. The V end lost 7 bases, the J end lost 3 bases, and 12 bases lay between the germline ends. The germline V gene has CDR1 SQVTM and CDR2 ANQGSEA. CDR3 in amino acids: CSASIGDTEAFF. Written as DNA, the CDR3 is TGCAGCGCAAGTATCGGAGACACTGAAGCTTTCTTT.

This clone was picked up a small number of times. The chain is built from TRBV19 and TRBJ1-2, with TRBD1 as a possible D gene (5 bases). Per germline, CDR1 LNHDA and CDR2 SQIVND (reference sequence). CDR3 length: 13 residues. Deletions cut 0 bases from V and 8 bases from J, with 10 bases between. The CDR3, as DNA: TGTGCCAGTAGTATAGACAGGGAAGGCGGCTACACCTTC. It yields the protein CASSIDREGGYTF.

V gene TRBV9 combines with J gene TRBJ1-2; D is unclear. Trimming left V 0 bases short and J 7 bases short, with 13 bases between. The CDR3 contains 14 residues. Germline-derived CDR1 and CDR2 are SGDLS and YYNGEE. CDR3 residues: CASSVVEGSGGYTF. DNA of the CDR3: TGTGCCAGCAGCGTAGTGGAGGGTAGTGGTGGCTACACCTTC.

This clone was picked up many times. CDR3 sequence: CASSHEKLAGGPGELFF. CDR3 nucleotide sequence: TGTGCCAGCAGCCATGAAAAACTAGCGGGAGGACCCGGGGAGCTGTTTTTT. The chain is built from TRBV3-1 (or the pseudogene TRBV3-2) and TRBJ2-2; 12 nucleotides agree with TRBD2. CDR1 and CDR2 (germline): LGHDT, YNNKEL (reference sequence). Trimming cost V 3 bases and J 6 bases; bases outside gene matches: 8. This CDR3 has 17 amino acids.

V and J are TRBV10-3 and TRBJ2-1, with 8 bases that match TRBD1. Trimming removed 4 bases from V and 7 bases from J; junction bases left unmatched: 6. The CDR3 covers 14 residues. Per the germline V gene, CDR1 is ENHRY and CDR2 is SYGVKD. The CDR3 coding sequence is TGTGCCATCAGTGGAGGACAGGGTTTTAATGAGCAGTTCTTC. Residues: CAISGGQGFNEQFF.

The J gene is TRBJ1-6, the V gene TRBV12-3 or TRBV12-4; D is unclear. Trimming removed 8 bases from V and 7 bases from J, with 12 bases in between. The CDR3 is made up of 13 amino acids. CDR3 nucleotide sequence: TGTGCCAGCGGGCTCGCCGAGAATTCACCCCTCCACTTT. Its protein is CASGLAENSPLHF.

This chain joins TRBV5-1 and TRBJ2-1; 15 nucleotides agree with TRBD2. Trimming removed 4 bases from V and 2 bases from J; junction bases left unmatched: 22. CDR1 and CDR2 (germline): SGHRS, YFSETQ. The CDR3 extends over 23 amino acids. The CDR3 sequence: CASSTPRTSGREGYGDTYNEQFF. The CDR3 DNA is TGCGCCAGCAGCACACCCCGGACTAGCGGGAGGGAGGGATATGGCGACACCTACAATGAGCAGTTCTTC.

The chain joins TRBV20-1 to TRBJ2-7; D may be TRBD1 (6 bases). Germline CDR1 and CDR2: DFQATT and SNEGSKA (reference sequence). The V end was cut by 6 bases, the J end by 9 bases, with 15 bases between. The CDR3 covers 11 residues. The CDR3 DNA follows: TGCAGTGCAACCCGGCTAGGGGGGCAGTACTTC. Its translation is CSATRLGGQYF.

The J gene is TRBJ1-5, the V gene TRBV28; no clear D. With 3 bases removed from V and 4 bases from J, the gap between germline ends came to 4 bases. Per the germline V gene, CDR1 is MDHEN and CDR2 is SYDVKM. The CDR3 totals 12 residues. CDR3 region: CASSLRNQPQHF. The CDR3 DNA reads as TGTGCCAGCAGTTTGAGGAATCAGCCCCAGCATTTT.

The V call is TRBV19, the J call TRBJ1-1; D possibly corresponds to TRBD1 (6 bases). Germline-derived CDR1 and CDR2 are LNHDA and SQIVND (reference sequence). This CDR3 comprises 15 residues. Deletions cut 5 bases from V and 4 bases from J, with 17 bases between. CDR3 in DNA: TGTGCCAGTAGTTCCCGGACAGCTTGGGGCACTGAAGCTTTCTTT. It is translated as CASSSRTAWGTEAFF.

The V gene is TRBV9, the J gene TRBJ2-1; 9 nucleotides line up with TRBD1. Germline CDR1 reads SGDLS; CDR2 reads YYNGEE. The J segment lost 7 bases and the V segment lost 4 bases, leaving 6 bases of the junction unmatched. The CDR3 length is 14 residues. CDR3 nucleotides: TGTGCCAGCAGCCCTTGGGACAGGGCGAATGAGCAGTTCTTC. Amino acids: CASSPWDRANEQFF. Together with reference TRBV9 and TRBJ2-1, the CDR3 gives the full variable domain: DSGVTQTPKHLITATGQRVTLRCSPRSGDLSVYWYQQSLDQGLQFLIQYYNGEERAKGNILERFSAQQFPDLHSELNLSSLELGDSALYFCASSPWDRANEQFFGPGTRLTVL.

The CDR3 DNA follows: TGTGCCAGCAGCGTAGGTACAGCCCTAAACCAGCCCCAGCATTTT. Translating it yields CASSVGTALNQPQHF. The chain uses TRBV9 and TRBJ1-5; D call uncertain. V shed 0 bases and J shed 7 bases, with 14 bases lying between them. This CDR3 comprises 15 residues. Germline V gene data show CDR1 as SGDLS and CDR2 as YYNGEE.

This clone was observed a handful of times. V usage is TRBV7-3 and J usage is TRBJ1-5, with a weak D call TRBD1 (6 bases). From germline, CDR1 is SGHTA and CDR2 FQGTGA. V shed 5 bases and J shed 4 bases, with 9 bases lying between them. This CDR3 spans 13 amino acids. The CDR3 DNA reads TGTGCCAGCAGCCCCCAGGGGAATCAGCCCCAGCATTTT. Translated: CASSPQGNQPQHF.

This clone was recorded only once. The chain employs TRBV10-3 and TRBJ2-1, with 8 bases fitting TRBD1. The CDR3 is 15 residues long. Per germline, CDR1 ENHRY and CDR2 SYGVKD. V gave up 2 bases and J gave up 5 bases; unmatched junction bases: 5. The CDR3 DNA is TGTGCCATCAGTGAGGGTCAGGGGGCGAACAATGAGCAGTTCTTC. As protein: CAISEGQGANNEQFF.

This rearrangement joins TRBV29-1 to TRBJ2-7, with a weak D call TRBD1 (5 bases). V lost 7 bases to trimming and J lost 0 bases, with 19 bases between them. CDR3 length: 15 residues. Looked up from germline, CDR1 is SQVTM and CDR2 is ANQGSEA. DNA of the CDR3: TGCAGCGCCTTAACACCGGACAAAAGCTCCTACGAGCAGTACTTC. It encodes CSALTPDKSSYEQYF.

The rearrangement uses TRBV6-2 or TRBV6-3 and TRBJ2-1, with TRBD2 matching 10 bases. Unmatched junction bases numbered 8, after V lost 5 bases and J lost 7 bases. Germline CDR1 MNHEY, CDR2 SVGEGT. CDR3 length: 15 amino acids. This CDR3 reads CASSALAGVGNEQFF. CDR3 sequence (DNA): TGTGCCAGCAGTGCCCTAGCGGGAGTGGGGAATGAGCAGTTCTTC.

The V and J genes are TRBV30 and TRBJ2-3; D remains unclear. V lost 0 bases to trimming and J lost 4 bases, with 17 bases between them. Germline-derived CDR1 and CDR2 are GTSNPN and SVGIG (reference sequence). The CDR3 has 16 residues. The CDR3 is CAWSVEVASGSDTQYF. In DNA, the CDR3 is TGTGCCTGGAGTGTAGAGGTAGCTTCGGGTTCAGATACGCAGTATTTT.

The sample holds a few counts of this clone. The J gene is TRBJ1-5, the V gene TRBV12-3 or TRBV12-4; no clear D. The CDR3 is 13 residues long. Trimming cost V 6 bases and J 8 bases, with 14 bases left between them. DNA of the CDR3: TGTGCCAGCAGCTACACGGACGGGGAGCCCCAGCATTTT. Translating it yields CASSYTDGEPQHF.